This T cell receptor beta chain was observed in a study of T cell repertoires in cytomegalovirus infection. Study context: Recently identified HLA-C-restricted CMV epitopes were used, and well-studied HLA-B-restricted CMV epitopes were used as well. Matching HLA type and CMV infection were both indicated by public TCR beta signatures.

Germline V lookup: CDR1 SEHNR, CDR2 FQNEAQ (reference sequence). V gave up 1 base and J gave up 7 bases, with 16 bases separating them. This CDR3 region has 15 residues. The study, taken as a whole, reports: People with CMV and the relevant HLA were identified by cumulative public TCR beta family frequency. Predominance within the ex vivo response was attributable to HLA-C-restricted CMV-specific TCR beta clonotypes.

Each CDR3 protein is one row after TCRdb ran MiXCR on the reads. Among tens of thousands of distinct CDR3 sequences listed, roughly 25% were seen once. For this clonotype: Its antigen is not known.

The chain recombines TRBV7-9 with TRBJ1-1, with D unclear. This sample comprised CD8+ T cells from cultured PBMCs, obtained from culture after CMV antigen stimulation. The source is a human donor in good health (CMV status not recorded). Some clones in this sample may be carry-over from other donors' samples. The CDR3 spells CASSLEARTGLEAFF. In DNA, the CDR3 is TGTGCCAGCAGCTTAGAGGCCCGGACCGGGCTTGAAGCTTTCTTT.